This entry is about one TCR beta chain. Its antigen is not known. Sequencing was performed with immunoSEQ multiplex PCR; in TCRdb, only in-frame clones are kept and a portion is missing. The sample has roughly 100,000 clones, 88% seen once; the top ten hold approximately 15%. CDR1 and CDR2 (germline): WSHSY, SAAADI. V was cut by 10 bases and J by 9 bases, with 19 bases left in between. This CDR3 has 13 amino acids. This sample was taken from a study of T cell responses to AZD1222 COVID-19 vaccine. Study-wide points: Among spike-specific TCRs, nearly half reportedly target unmutated variant regions. CD4 TCRs covered the whole spike, strongest at regions 160-218 and 743-854.

This material consisted of peripheral blood, taken 28 days after the second AZD1222 dose. This clonotype was sampled from an adult who received the AZD1222 COVID-19 vaccine. The chain has TRBV10-2 and TRBJ2-1, with D perhaps TRBD1 or TRBD2 (6 bases each). CDR3 DNA: TGCGCCACTCTCGGCCTCTCGGGGGCTGAGCAGTTCTTC. Its protein product is CATLGLSGAEQFF.